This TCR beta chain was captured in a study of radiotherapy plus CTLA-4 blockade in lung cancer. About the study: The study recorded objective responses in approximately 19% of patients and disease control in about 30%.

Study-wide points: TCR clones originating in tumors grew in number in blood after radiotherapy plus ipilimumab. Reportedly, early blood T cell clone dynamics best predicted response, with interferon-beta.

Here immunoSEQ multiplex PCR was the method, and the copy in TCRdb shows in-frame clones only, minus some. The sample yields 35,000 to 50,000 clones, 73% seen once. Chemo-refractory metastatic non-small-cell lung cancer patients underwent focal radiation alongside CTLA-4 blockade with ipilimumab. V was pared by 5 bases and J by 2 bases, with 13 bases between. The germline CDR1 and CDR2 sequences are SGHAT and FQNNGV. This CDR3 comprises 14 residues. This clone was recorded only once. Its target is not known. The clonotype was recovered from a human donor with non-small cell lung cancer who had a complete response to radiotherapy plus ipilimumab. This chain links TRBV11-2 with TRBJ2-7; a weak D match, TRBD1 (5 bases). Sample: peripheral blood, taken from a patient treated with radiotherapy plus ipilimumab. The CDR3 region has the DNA TGTGCCAGCAGCGTACAGGAGACGACCTACGAGCAGTACTTC. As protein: CASSVQETTYEQYF. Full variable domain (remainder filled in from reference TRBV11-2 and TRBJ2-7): EAGVAQSPRYKIIEKRQSVAFWCNPISGHATLYWYQQILGQGPKLLIQFQNNGVVDDSQLPKDRFSAERLKGVDSTLKIQPAKLEDSAVYLCASSVQETTYEQYFGPGTRLTVT.